These T cell receptor beta chains were read from a single sample in a study of shared clonotypes between healthy human individuals. The data were produced by immunoSEQ multiplex PCR, yet TCRdb's version contains in-frame clones alone and is incomplete. Of hundreds of thousands of clones listed, roughly 70% are singletons. Sequenced sample: memory CD4+ T cells sorted from blood. These receptors were collected from a woman between 25 and 40 years old in good health. Each CDR3 is given with its conserved first and last residue. Fields, in order: clone size, J gene, V gene, D gene, CDR3 protein, CDR3 DNA. D genes are given only for firm matches. Size values are once, few and many counts, or a class for expanded clones, and some rows have none.

many,TRBJ1-5,TRBV2,TRBD1,CASSPEGQGQQPQHF,TGTGCCAGCAGCCCTGAGGGACAGGGGCAACAGCCCCAGCATTTT
-,TRBJ1-1,TRBV19,TRBD1,CASSDRGLTEAFF,TGTGCCAGTAGTGACAGGGGTTTGACTGAAGCTTTCTTT
-,TRBJ1-5,TRBV7-9,-,CASSPQGAGNQPQHF,TGTGCCAGCAGCCCCCAGGGAGCGGGCAATCAGCCCCAGCATTTT
once,TRBJ2-3,TRBV5-1,-,CASSRMTAGTDTQYF,TGCGCCAGCAGCCGTATGACGGCGGGCACAGATACGCAGTATTTT
-,TRBJ2-5,TRBV19,-,CASSMVGRQETQYF,TGTGCCAGTAGTATGGTAGGCCGCCAAGAGACCCAGTACTTC
-,TRBJ2-2,TRBV2,-,CASSSLGGPGELFF,TGTGCCAGCAGTTCGTTGGGAGGTCCCGGGGAGCTGTTTTTT
once,TRBJ2-7,TRBV6-5,-,CASSYNLGGHEQYF,TGTGCCAGCAGTTATAATCTTGGGGGCCACGAGCAGTACTTC
-,TRBJ2-5,TRBV2,TRBD2,CASGGLAGDMWETQYF,TGTGCCAGCGGAGGACTAGCGGGAGATATGTGGGAGACCCAGTACTTC
-,TRBJ2-1,TRBV28,TRBD1,CASSSSGTGGINEQFF,TGTGCCAGCAGTTCATCCGGGACAGGGGGGATAAATGAGCAGTTCTTC
-,TRBJ1-1,TRBV2,TRBD1,CASSNPGQGNTEAFF,TGTGCCAGCAGTAACCCGGGACAGGGGAACACTGAAGCTTTCTTT
-,TRBJ2-3,TRBV6-4,TRBD2,CASSDLPSGTDTQYF,TGTGCCAGCAGTGACCTACCTAGCGGAACAGATACGCAGTATTTT
-,TRBJ1-4,TRBV4-1,-,CASSQLGSEKLFF,TGCGCCAGCAGCCAACTCGGGAGTGAAAAACTGTTTTTT
-,TRBJ1-3,TRBV4-1,-,CASSQDNYGYTIYF,TGCGCCAGCAGCCAAGATAATTACGGGTACACCATATATTTT
once,TRBJ1-5,TRBV4-2,-,CASSQGGQYSNQPQHF,TGTGCCAGCAGCCAAGGAGGGCAATATAGCAATCAGCCCCAGCATTTT
-,TRBJ2-5,TRBV9,-,CASSVDGAETQYF,TGTGCCAGCAGCGTAGATGGGGCCGAGACCCAGTACTTC
-,TRBJ1-2,TRBV18,TRBD1,CASSLVSGTGISYGYTF,TGTGCCAGCTCACTGGTATCCGGGACAGGGATTTCCTATGGCTACACCTTC
-,TRBJ1-3,TRBV30,-,CACRPRVSGNTIYF,TGTGCCTGTCGACCCAGGGTTTCTGGAAACACCATATATTTT
-,TRBJ1-1,TRBV30,TRBD1,CACSRDRGTEAFF,TGTGCCTGCAGCCGGGACAGGGGAACTGAAGCTTTCTTT
-,TRBJ2-1,TRBV5-1,TRBD2,CASSLTVTSGANEQFF,TGCGCCAGCAGCTTGACTGTGACTAGCGGGGCGAATGAGCAGTTCTTC
-,TRBJ2-3,TRBV19,-,CASSMPGADTQYF,TGTGCCAGTAGTATGCCGGGGGCGGATACGCAGTATTTT
-,TRBJ2-7,TRBV28,TRBD1,CASRGPGQGNEQYF,TGTGCCAGCAGGGGACCGGGACAGGGCAACGAGCAGTACTTC
-,TRBJ2-7,TRBV6-5,-,CASSAPDTREQYF,TGTGCCAGCAGCGCTCCGGACACGAGGGAGCAGTACTTC
-,TRBJ2-7,TRBV7-9,-,CASSLSLVQYF,TGTGCCAGCAGCTTATCGTTGGTGCAGTACTTC
-,TRBJ1-5,TRBV6-1,-,CASSVSQPQHF,TGTGCCAGCAGCGTAAGTCAGCCCCAGCATTTT
-,TRBJ2-7,TRBV6-5,-,CASSYSSFGPHEQYF,TGTGCCAGCAGTTACTCGAGTTTTGGTCCCCACGAGCAGTACTTC
-,TRBJ2-1,TRBV4-2,-,CASSPGPGVILNEQFF,TGTGCCAGCAGCCCGGGGCCAGGGGTCATTTTAAATGAGCAGTTCTTC
-,TRBJ1-5,TRBV19,TRBD1,CASSTDRVHQPQHF,TGTGCCAGTAGTACGGACAGGGTGCACCAGCCCCAGCATTTT
-,TRBJ2-1,TRBV30,TRBD2,CAWEGTSGRFNEQFF,TGTGCCTGGGAGGGGACTAGCGGGAGATTCAATGAGCAGTTCTTC
-,TRBJ2-5,TRBV28,-,CASSPSIQETQYF,TGTGCCAGCAGCCCGTCTATTCAAGAGACCCAGTACTTC
-,TRBJ2-1,TRBV2,TRBD1,CASSGQGDNEQFF,TGTGCCAGCAGCGGACAGGGAGACAATGAGCAGTTCTTC
-,TRBJ2-1,TRBV27,TRBD2,CASSLWASGDNEQFF,TGTGCCAGCAGTTTATGGGCTAGCGGGGACAATGAGCAGTTCTTC
-,TRBJ2-7,TRBV28,-,CASSNRAKPYEQYF,TGTGCCAGCAGTAACCGGGCCAAACCCTACGAGCAGTACTTC
-,TRBJ2-1,TRBV11-1,TRBD2,CASRIGGASGSYNEQFF,TGTGCCAGCCGAATAGGTGGGGCTAGCGGGAGCTACAATGAGCAGTTCTTC
-,TRBJ2-3,TRBV7-8,-,CASSLPDSTDTQYF,TGTGCCAGCAGCTTACCGGACTCGACAGATACGCAGTATTTT
few,TRBJ2-1,TRBV11-3,TRBD2,CASSGLAGDREQFF,TGTGCCAGCTCCGGACTAGCGGGAGACCGTGAACAGTTCTTC
-,TRBJ2-5,TRBV6-6,-,CASSYRVGETQYF,TGTGCCAGCAGTTATCGGGTTGGAGAGACCCAGTACTTC
-,TRBJ2-2,TRBV2,TRBD1,CATTRDREIGELFF,TGTGCCACGACTAGGGACAGGGAAATCGGGGAGCTGTTTTTT
-,TRBJ1-1,TRBV6-6,TRBD1,CASSGGQGYMNTEAFF,TGTGCCAGCAGTGGGGGACAGGGTTACATGAACACTGAAGCTTTCTTT
-,TRBJ2-7,TRBV28,-,CASSPTELSGLEQYF,TGTGCCAGCAGTCCCACCGAACTGTCGGGGCTCGAGCAGTACTTC
few,TRBJ1-5,TRBV5-6,-,CASSRGGPHYSNQPQHF,TGTGCCAGCAGCCGAGGGGGACCGCATTATAGCAATCAGCCCCAGCATTTT
-,TRBJ2-3,TRBV6-1,-,CASRQGWRLTDTQYF,TGTGCCAGCAGGCAAGGGTGGCGTCTCACAGATACGCAGTATTTT
many,TRBJ2-5,TRBV19,TRBD2,CASKRSSGTETQYF,TGTGCCAGTAAACGGTCTAGCGGGACGGAGACCCAGTACTTC
few,TRBJ2-7,TRBV25-1,-,CASSEGAEPLYEQYF,TGTGCCAGCAGTGAAGGAGCGGAGCCTCTCTACGAGCAGTACTTC
few,TRBJ2-1,TRBV6-4,TRBD2,CASSDETSGSWNEQFF,TGTGCCAGCAGTGATGAGACTAGCGGGAGTTGGAATGAGCAGTTCTTC
-,TRBJ2-1,TRBV27,TRBD1,CASIGTGGNNEQFF,TGTGCCAGCATCGGGACAGGGGGCAATAATGAGCAGTTCTTC
few,TRBJ1-1,TRBV4-2,-,CASSQEFGVNTEAFF,TGTGCCAGCAGCCAAGAGTTCGGAGTGAACACTGAAGCTTTCTTT
few,TRBJ1-1,TRBV11-2,TRBD1,CASSDRGRGTEAFF,TGTGCCAGCAGCGACAGGGGGAGAGGCACTGAAGCTTTCTTT
-,TRBJ2-2,TRBV5-1,-,CASSTVGELFF,TGCGCCAGCAGCACAGTCGGGGAGCTGTTTTTT
few,TRBJ1-2,TRBV19,TRBD1,CASSRDRGRSGYTF,TGTGCCAGTAGTAGGGACAGGGGAAGAAGCGGCTACACCTTC
few,TRBJ2-7,TRBV7-8,-,CASSSPASYEQYF,TGTGCCAGCAGCTCCCCAGCCTCCTACGAGCAGTACTTC
-,TRBJ2-2,TRBV7-9,TRBD2,CASSWRESVGTGELFF,TGTGCCAGCAGCTGGCGGGAGTCGGTGGGCACCGGGGAGCTGTTTTTT
-,TRBJ2-7,TRBV14,-,CASSPSRGRAEQYF,TGTGCCAGCAGCCCAAGTCGAGGACGAGCCGAGCAGTACTTC
-,TRBJ1-4,TRBV18,-,CASSPRGEKLFF,TGTGCCAGCTCACCACGGGGCGAAAAACTGTTTTTT
once,TRBJ2-7,TRBV29-1,TRBD1,CSVEGTGPPFEQYF,TGCAGCGTTGAAGGGACAGGGCCCCCCTTTGAGCAGTACTTC
-,TRBJ1-5,TRBV7-9,-,CASSYDSRGLIEPQHF,TGTGCCAGCAGCTACGATTCACGGGGGCTGATCGAGCCCCAGCATTTT
-,TRBJ2-7,TRBV5-4,TRBD1,CASRLGTDSSYEQYF,TGTGCCAGCCGACTGGGGACAGACAGCTCCTACGAGCAGTACTTC
-,TRBJ2-7,TRBV5-1,-,CASSFRDQPYEQYF,TGCGCCAGCAGCTTTAGAGACCAACCCTACGAGCAGTACTTC
few,TRBJ2-7,TRBV2,-,CASSEGHHSYEQYF,TGTGCCAGCAGTGAGGGACACCACTCCTACGAGCAGTACTTC
-,TRBJ2-1,TRBV27,TRBD2,CASSLSGGSWDEQFF,TGTGCCAGCAGTTTATCGGGCGGGAGTTGGGATGAGCAGTTCTTC